The 5 T cell receptor beta chains below all came from one sample that was sequenced in a study of blood T cell repertoires in COVID-19 (dated by TCRdb to the early 2020s). The receptor library was made with the immunoSEQ multiplex PCR assay. TCRdb retrieved this table from immuneACCESS and kept in-frame rearrangements only. Not all clones are present; in checked studies, unresolved V genes account for under half, and no reason is known for the remainder. The sample includes 210,000 or so clones, with roughly nine tenths observed a single time. The ten largest clones take up roughly 2% of the sample. Input material: peripheral blood. The receptors stem from a woman aged 50 to 60 with acute or convalescent COVID-19.

The rearrangement uses TRBV2 and TRBJ2-1; D is perhaps TRBD1 (6 bases). This CDR3 contains 15 residues. V was clipped by 6 bases and J by 5 bases, with 17 bases between them. CDR1 and CDR2 from the germline V gene are SNHLY and FYNNEI. CDR3 amino acids: CASRSHTGRNNEQFF. As DNA, the CDR3 is TGTGCCAGCAGATCGCACACAGGGCGAAACAATGAGCAGTTCTTC.

V usage is TRBV6-5 and J usage is TRBJ1-2; TRBD1 aligns across 7 bases. Trimming removed 5 bases from V and 4 bases from J; junction bases left unmatched: 7. Per germline, CDR1 MNHEY and CDR2 SVGAGI. The CDR3 length is 14 residues. For the CDR3, the DNA is TGTGCCAGCAGTCCGTCCGGGACAGCCTATGGCTACACCTTC. Protein: CASSPSGTAYGYTF.

V gene TRBV5-4 combines with J gene TRBJ2-5, with 7 bases lining up with TRBD2. The J segment lost 5 bases and the V segment lost 4 bases, leaving 5 bases of the junction unmatched. Germline CDR1 reads SGHNT; CDR2 reads YYREEE (reference sequence). This CDR3 spans 13 amino acids. CDR3 nucleotide sequence: TGTGCCAGCAGCCAGAAGGGAGGGGAGACCCAGTACTTC. This codes for CASSQKGGETQYF.

The V and J genes are TRBV23-1 and TRBJ1-2; D may be TRBD1 (6 bases). TRBV23-1 is flagged as an ORF with uncertain function. Trimming left V 0 bases short and J 2 bases short, with 7 bases between. The length of the CDR3 is 14 residues. This CDR3 reads CASSQSDRNYGYTF. The CDR3 nucleotides are TGCGCCAGCAGTCAATCGGACAGAAACTATGGCTACACCTTC.

The chain is built from TRBV18 and TRBJ1-2; no clear D gene. The CDR3 has 14 amino acids. Germline V gives CDR1 KGHSH, CDR2 LQKENI. V gave up 5 bases and J gave up 4 bases, with 14 bases separating them. CDR3 nucleotides: TGTGCCAGCTCATTGACCCGGGGAGGCTATGGCTACACCTTC. Translated, it gives CASSLTRGGYGYTF.